The 12 T cell receptor beta chains in this list originate from one sample, sequenced in a study of blood T cell repertoires in COVID-19. This table comes from immunoSEQ multiplex PCR, and its TCRdb copy is limited to in-frame clones, with some not included. The sample has some 67,000 clones, roughly 79% seen once. Specimen: peripheral blood. The receptors shown here come from a woman aged 55-70 years with acute or convalescent COVID-19.

This chain links TRBV30 with TRBJ1-5; the match to TRBD1 covers 9 bases. Germline V CDR1 and CDR2: GTSNPN, SVGIG (reference sequence). The CDR3 has 15 residues. V lost 4 bases and J lost 5; bases outside the gene matches: 9. In nucleotides, the CDR3 is TGTGCCTGGACCAGAGGGGACAGGGATGATCAGCCCCAGCATTTT. Its protein product is CAWTRGDRDDQPQHF.

This clone occurred a few times. The V gene is TRBV5-1, the J gene TRBJ1-5; 8 bases map to TRBD1. Per germline, CDR1 SGHRS and CDR2 YFSETQ. The CDR3 has 16 amino acids. Trimming cost V 0 bases and J 0 bases; bases outside gene matches: 2. This chain's CDR3 is CASSLGTGSSNQPQHF. DNA of the CDR3: TGCGCCAGCAGCTTGGGGACAGGGTCTAGCAATCAGCCCCAGCATTTT.

The chain combines TRBV15 with TRBJ2-7; D perhaps matches TRBD2 (7 bases). The CDR3 is 13 amino acids. Trimming removed 5 bases from V and 1 base from J, with 9 bases in between. The germline V gene encodes CDR1 LNHNV and CDR2 YYDKDF (reference sequence). The CDR3 coding sequence is TGTGCCACCAGCGGGGGGGCTTCCTACGAGCAGTACTTC. Translating gives CATSGGASYEQYF.

The chain recombines TRBV19 with TRBJ2-3, with TRBD2 as a possible D gene (5 bases). This CDR3 spans 15 amino acids. The germline V and J ends were trimmed by 0 bases and 7 bases, with 14 bases remaining between them. CDR1 and CDR2 (germline): LNHDA, SQIVND (reference sequence). CDR3 sequence: CASSIEGGRQNTQYF. The CDR3 nucleotides read TGTGCCAGTAGTATAGAGGGCGGGCGGCAGAATACGCAGTATTTT. Full variable domain (rest looked up from reference TRBV19 and TRBJ2-3): DGGITQSPKYLFRKEGQNVTLSCEQNLNHDAMYWYRQDPGQGLRLIYYSQIVNDFQKGDIAEGYSVSREKKESFPLTVTSAQKNPTAFYLCASSIEGGRQNTQYFGPGTRLTVL.

The chain has TRBV10-3 and TRBJ1-1; tentative D call: TRBD1 (6 bases). Between the trimmed V and J ends, which lost 10 bases and 5 bases, there was a span of 17 bases. Germline lookup yields CDR1 ENHRY and CDR2 SYGVKD. The CDR3 runs 13 residues. Written as DNA, the CDR3 is TGTGCCACCAGGGGAGAGGGTAGGACTGAAGCTTTCTTT. This codes for CATRGEGRTEAFF.

This clone was recorded a few times. The chain employs TRBV7-8 and TRBJ1-4, with D unclear. Between the trimmed V and J ends, which lost 5 bases and 0 bases, there was a span of 13 bases. This CDR3 region has 16 residues. The germline V gene has CDR1 SGHVS and CDR2 FQNEAQ. CDR3 residues: CASSLRGAATNEKLFF. CDR3 DNA sequence: TGTGCCAGCAGCCTGCGAGGCGCGGCAACTAATGAAAAACTGTTTTTT.

This sequence joins TRBV5-4 and TRBJ2-3; 11 nucleotides align to TRBD2. CDR1 is SGHNT, CDR2 YYREEE, per germline (reference sequence). The CDR3 extends over 15 amino acids. The trim removed 2 bases at V and 6 bases at J, leaving 5 bases unmatched. CDR3: CASSFRSGGADTQYF. CDR3 bases: TGTGCCAGCAGCTTTCGTAGCGGGGGGGCGGATACGCAGTATTTT.

This chain connects TRBV24-1 to TRBJ2-7, with TRBD1 matching over 8 bases. V lost 7 bases, J lost 6 bases, and 13 bases stayed unmatched. The germline CDR1 and CDR2 sequences are KGHDR and SFDVKD. The CDR3 is 15 residues long. DNA for the CDR3: TGTGCCACCAGCCCGATAGGACAGGGTTTGGGCGAGCAGTACTTC. This sequence encodes CATSPIGQGLGEQYF.

This chain uses TRBV5-4 with TRBJ2-5; no firm D call. Germline-derived CDR1 and CDR2 are SGHNT and YYREEE (reference sequence). V was pared by 4 bases and J by 1 base, with 2 bases between. This CDR3 region has 11 residues. The CDR3 is CASSRQETQYF. The CDR3 DNA sequence: TGTGCCAGCAGCCGCCAAGAGACCCAGTACTTC.

Here the CDR3 DNA reads TGTGCCAGCAGCTTAGGGGCGAATAATGAAAAACTGTTTTTT. Encoded protein: CASSLGANNEKLFF. The chain employs TRBV7-2 and TRBJ1-4; D is undetermined. Germline V gives CDR1 SGHTA, CDR2 FQGNSA. CDR3 length: 14 amino acids. V lost 1 base, J lost 4 bases, and 7 bases lay in between. The whole variable domain, remainder taken from reference TRBV7-2 and TRBJ1-4, is GAGVSQSPSNKVTEKGKDVELRCDPISGHTALYWYRQSLGQGLEFLIYFQGNSAPDKSGLPSDRFSAERTGGSVSTLTIQRTQQEDSAVYLCASSLGANNEKLFFGSGTQLSVL.

Here the CDR3 reads CASRTGGNSPLHF. In DNA, the CDR3 is TGTGCCAGTCGGACAGGGGGGAATTCACCCCTCCACTTT. The chain combines TRBV19 with TRBJ1-6; 10 bases line up with TRBD1. The CDR3 is 13 residues long. Germline CDR1 LNHDA, CDR2 SQIVND (reference sequence). Trimming took 8 bases from V and 7 from J; bases not matched to a gene: 2.

This clone was found once. V gene TRBV28 combines with J gene TRBJ2-5; 7 bases fit TRBD1. V was pared by 2 bases and J by 0 bases, with 6 bases of the junction left unmatched. Germline loops: CDR1 MDHEN, CDR2 SYDVKM. This CDR3 has 16 amino acids. The CDR3 sequence: CASSLEGTAYQETQYF. In nucleotides, the CDR3 is TGTGCCAGCAGTTTAGAAGGGACAGCCTACCAAGAGACCCAGTACTTC.